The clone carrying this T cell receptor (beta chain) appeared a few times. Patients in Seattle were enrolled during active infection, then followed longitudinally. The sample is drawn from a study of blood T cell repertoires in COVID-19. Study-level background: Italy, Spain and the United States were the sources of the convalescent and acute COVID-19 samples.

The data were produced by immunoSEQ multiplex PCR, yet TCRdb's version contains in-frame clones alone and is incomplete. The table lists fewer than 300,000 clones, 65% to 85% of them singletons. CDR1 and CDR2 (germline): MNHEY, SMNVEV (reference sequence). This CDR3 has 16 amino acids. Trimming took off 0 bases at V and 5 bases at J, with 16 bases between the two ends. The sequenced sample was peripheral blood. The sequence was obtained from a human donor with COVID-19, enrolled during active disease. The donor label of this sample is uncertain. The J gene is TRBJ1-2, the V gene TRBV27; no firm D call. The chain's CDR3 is CASSLSLPIVGYGYTF. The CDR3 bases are TGTGCCAGCAGTTTATCGCTACCAATCGTCGGGTATGGCTACACCTTC.